Following are 32 T cell receptor beta chains from one sample sequenced in a study of cytomegalovirus exposure and HLA in healthy donors. The study ran its PCR with 60 Vbeta and 13 Jbeta primers. Using immunoSEQ multiplex PCR, the repertoire was profiled, and TCRdb retains in-frame clones only, with some absent. The sample data list around 100,000 clones. The sample comprised PBMCs. These receptors were taken from a man aged 25 to 40 in good health and CMV-seronegative.

CDR3 residues: CASSGQELLAKNIQYF. The CDR3 coding sequence is TGTGCCAGCTCAGGACAGGAGCTACTAGCCAAAAACATTCAGTACTTC. The chain recombines TRBV18 with TRBJ2-4; 7 bases line up with TRBD1. This CDR3 contains 16 residues. V gave up 5 bases and J gave up 0 bases; unmatched junction bases: 7. Germline values: CDR1 KGHSH, CDR2 LQKENI. The full variable domain, with the rest looked up from reference TRBV18 and TRBJ2-4, is NAGVMQNPRHLVRRRGQEARLRCSPMKGHSHVYWYRQLPEEGLKFMVYLQKENIIDESGMPKERFSAEFPKEGPSILRIQQVVRGDSAAYFCASSGQELLAKNIQYFGAGTRLSVL.

This chain links TRBV9 with TRBJ2-3; 10 nucleotides match TRBD2. V was pared by 3 bases and J by 3 bases, with 10 bases of the junction left unmatched. Germline loops: CDR1 SGDLS, CDR2 YYNGEE. There are 17 residues in the CDR3. The CDR3 nucleotides are TGTGCCAGCAGCGCTGGGGCTAGCGGGGGCCTTACAGATACGCAGTATTTT. It yields the protein CASSAGASGGLTDTQYF.

This sequence joins TRBV5-1 and TRBJ2-7; 8 nucleotides agree with TRBD1. Germline CDR1 is SGHRS and CDR2 is YFSETQ. The CDR3 is made up of 15 amino acids. V lost 4 bases to trimming and J lost 4 bases; unmatched junction nucleotides: 10. The CDR3 loop is CASSTDRGLGYEQYF. The CDR3 region has the DNA TGCGCCAGCAGCACTGACAGGGGACTTGGATACGAGCAGTACTTC.

The V and J genes are TRBV7-7 and TRBJ2-1; weak D call: TRBD1 (5 bases). V lost 0 bases and J lost 4, with 7 bases in between. This CDR3 comprises 14 residues. Germline CDR1 is SSHAT and CDR2 is FNYEAQ (reference sequence). CDR3 DNA: TGTGCCAGCAGCTTAGCAGGGGCATACAATGAGCAGTTCTTC. As protein: CASSLAGAYNEQFF.

The chain couples TRBV7-9 to TRBJ2-3; D perhaps matches TRBD2 (6 bases). Germline values: CDR1 SEHNR, CDR2 FQNEAQ (reference sequence). CDR3 length: 15 amino acids. V was pared by 7 bases and J by 1 base, with 15 bases between. This CDR3 is CASTAGSLRTDTQYF. The CDR3 DNA reads as TGTGCCAGCACCGCCGGGAGCTTGCGCACAGATACGCAGTATTTT.

V and J are TRBV25-1 and TRBJ1-5, with 9 bases fitting TRBD1. J was trimmed by 5 bases and V by 3 bases; bases with no gene match: 5. The CDR3 spans 15 residues. Germline V lookup: CDR1 MGHDK, CDR2 SYGVNS. This CDR3 reads CASSDPGQGDQPQHF. DNA of the CDR3: TGTGCCAGCAGTGACCCGGGACAGGGAGATCAGCCCCAGCATTTT.

The V call is TRBV7-9, the J call TRBJ2-7, with TRBD2 identical over 11 bases. The CDR3 is 15 residues long. Germline trimming cut 5 bases from V and 7 bases from J; bases unmatched to any gene: 10. The germline CDR1 and CDR2 sequences are SEHNR and FQNEAQ (reference sequence). CDR3 residues: CASSTLAGGLGEQYF. The CDR3 DNA is TGTGCCAGCAGCACCCTAGCGGGGGGACTGGGAGAGCAGTACTTC. The entire variable domain, with the rest obtained from reference TRBV7-9 and TRBJ2-7, is as follows: DTGVSQNPRHKITKRGQNVTFRCDPISEHNRLYWYRQTLGQGPEFLTYFQNEAQLEKSRLLSDRFSAERPKGSFSTLEIQRTEQGDSAMYLCASSTLAGGLGEQYFGPGTRLTVT.

CDR3 protein: CASSQEKWPVYTEAFF. CDR3 DNA: TGTGCCAGCAGCCAAGAAAAGTGGCCCGTATACACTGAAGCTTTCTTT. This chain uses TRBV14 with TRBJ1-1, with D unclear. Germline V gene lookup returns CDR1 SGHDN and CDR2 FVKESK. The length of the CDR3 is 16 residues. V was pared by 0 bases and J by 3 bases, with 14 bases between. The complete variable domain, with remaining parts taken from reference TRBV14 and TRBJ1-1, reads EAGVTQFPSHSVIEKGQTVTLRCDPISGHDNLYWYRRVMGKEIKFLLHFVKESKQDESGMPNNRFLAERTGGTYSTLKVQPAELEDSGVYFCASSQEKWPVYTEAFFGQGTRLTVV.

V usage is TRBV28 and J usage is TRBJ2-5; D perhaps matches TRBD1 (6 bases). CDR1 and CDR2 (germline): MDHEN, SYDVKM. The CDR3 is made up of 14 amino acids. V was trimmed by 0 bases and J by 2 bases, leaving 7 bases between them. In nucleotides, the CDR3 is TGTGCCAGCAGTTTATGGGGACAACAAGAGACCCAGTACTTC. This codes for CASSLWGQQETQYF.

The rearrangement joins TRBV7-9 to TRBJ2-7; 8 bases fit TRBD1. The V gene's germline CDR1 is SEHNR and CDR2 FQNEAQ (reference sequence). V lost 6 bases, J lost 4 bases, and 8 bases stayed unmatched. This CDR3 is built from 14 residues. The CDR3 reads CASSRGQDRYEQYF. CDR3 nucleotides: TGTGCCAGCAGTCGGGGACAGGACAGGTACGAGCAGTACTTC.

V gene TRBV6-5 combines with J gene TRBJ1-1; 7 bases align to TRBD1. Germline V gene lookup returns CDR1 MNHEY and CDR2 SVGAGI. The CDR3 consists of 11 residues. V lost 6 bases and J lost 11; bases outside the gene matches: 6. Here the CDR3 DNA reads TGTGCCAGCAGAAGACAGGGTTTGGCTTTCTTT. Its protein product is CASRRQGLAFF.

This chain links TRBV5-4 with TRBJ2-2, with 9 bases aligning to TRBD1. CDR3 length: 15 residues. Per germline, CDR1 SGHNT and CDR2 YYREEE (reference sequence). V shed 5 bases, J shed 4 bases, and the junction held 6 bases outside the gene matches. The CDR3 reads CASSLGTGFTGELFF. In DNA, the CDR3 is TGTGCCAGCAGTTTAGGGACAGGGTTCACCGGGGAGCTGTTTTTT.

This chain connects TRBV2 to TRBJ1-6; D is uncertain. The germline gives CDR1 SNHLY, CDR2 FYNNEI. The CDR3 sequence is 13 residues long. Trimming took 7 bases from V and 8 from J, leaving 12 bases between them. The CDR3 here is CASTLFGDSPLHF. The CDR3, as DNA: TGTGCCAGCACCCTGTTTGGAGATTCACCCCTCCACTTT. Full variable domain (remainder filled in from reference TRBV2 and TRBJ1-6): EPEVTQTPSHQVTQMGQEVILRCVPISNHLYFYWYRQILGQKVEFLVSFYNNEISEKSEIFDDQFSVERPDGSNFTLKIRSTKLEDSAMYFCASTLFGDSPLHFGNGTRLTVT.

The V call is TRBV18, the J call TRBJ2-5, with 7 bases aligning to TRBD2. The germline CDR1 and CDR2 sequences are KGHSH and LQKENI. This CDR3 contains 18 residues. V dropped 4 bases and J dropped 4; count of bases not matched to a gene: 18. Written as DNA, the CDR3 is TGTGCCAGCTCACTCGAACTTACGGGGCAACCGGGGGGAGAGACCCAGTACTTC. Protein sequence: CASSLELTGQPGGETQYF.

The chain joins TRBV3-2 to TRBJ1-1. TRBV3-2 is listed as a pseudogene. The CDR3 totals 8 residues. CDR3 sequence reads: CASKRAFF. CDR3 coding DNA: TGTGCCAGCAAGCGGGCTTTCTTT.

The rearrangement joins TRBV7-2 to TRBJ2-7, with TRBD1 matching 11 bases. CDR1 and CDR2 from the germline V gene are SGHTA and FQGNSA. V lost 4 bases, J lost 2 bases, and 1 base stayed unmatched. This CDR3 is built from 14 residues. The CDR3 reads CASSWDRGAYEQYF. In DNA, the CDR3 is TGTGCCAGCAGCTGGGACAGGGGGGCCTACGAGCAGTACTTC.

For this clone: Other DNA sequences in the sample encode the same CDR3. The J gene is TRBJ2-7, the V gene TRBV6-5; 10 bases match TRBD1. CDR3 length equals 15 residues. J was trimmed by 4 bases and V by 2 bases; bases with no gene match: 5. CDR1 and CDR2 (germline): MNHEY, SVGAGI. CDR3 DNA sequence: TGTGCCAGCAGTTACCGGGACAGGGGAGGTTACGAGCAGTACTTC. Protein sequence: CASSYRDRGGYEQYF.

This rearrangement joins TRBV28 to TRBJ1-2; D may be TRBD1 (5 bases). Trimming cost V 2 bases and J 6 bases, with 7 bases left between them. The germline V gene encodes CDR1 MDHEN and CDR2 SYDVKM. The CDR3 loop spans 12 amino acids. CDR3 sequence: CASSLRGHGYTF. In DNA, the CDR3 is TGTGCCAGCAGTTTAAGGGGCCATGGCTACACCTTC.

The rearrangement joins TRBV28 to TRBJ2-7; the D gene is possibly TRBD1 (6 bases). The germline V gene has CDR1 MDHEN and CDR2 SYDVKM. The CDR3 covers 15 residues. V lost 2 bases to trimming and J lost 0 bases, with 11 bases between them. DNA for the CDR3: TGTGCCAGCAGTTTACCCACAGGGATCTCCTACGAGCAGTACTTC. Its translation is CASSLPTGISYEQYF. The full variable domain, its missing parts supplied by reference TRBV28 and TRBJ2-7, is DVKVTQSSRYLVKRTGEKVFLECVQDMDHENMFWYRQDPGLGLRLIYFSYDVKMKEKGDIPEGYSVSREKKERFSLILESASTNQTSMYLCASSLPTGISYEQYFGPGTRLTVT.

The rearrangement links TRBV7-9 to TRBJ1-1, with D possibly TRBD1 on 5 matching bases. The CDR3 has 14 amino acids. Germline CDR1 is SEHNR and CDR2 is FQNEAQ (reference sequence). Trimming removed 2 bases from V and 4 bases from J, with 11 bases in between. CDR3: CASSLPGGSTEAFF. CDR3 in DNA: TGTGCCAGCAGCTTACCCGGGGGTAGCACTGAAGCTTTCTTT.

J is TRBJ2-7 and V is TRBV6-1; 8 nucleotides line up with TRBD1. J lost 6 bases, V lost 2 bases, and 3 bases had no gene match. Germline CDR1 is MNHNS and CDR2 is SASEGT. The CDR3 totals 13 residues. The CDR3 region has the DNA TGTGCCAGCAGTGAACAACAGGGGGTCGAGCAGTACTTC. It yields the protein CASSEQQGVEQYF.

The chain uses TRBV28 and TRBJ1-4; D is unresolved. The CDR3 has 14 amino acids. CDR1 is MDHEN, CDR2 SYDVKM, per germline. Trimming left V 5 bases short and J 5 bases short, with 12 bases between. CDR3 sequence (DNA): TGTGCCAGCAGTCCTAGGACGGGAAATGAAAAACTGTTTTTT. Residues: CASSPRTGNEKLFF.

The rearrangement uses TRBV7-9 and TRBJ1-3; D perhaps matches TRBD1 (5 bases). V lost 0 bases to trimming and J lost 0 bases, with 9 bases between them. Germline V gene sequence: CDR1 SEHNR, CDR2 FQNEAQ (reference sequence). The CDR3 contains 16 residues. In nucleotides, the CDR3 is TGTGCCAGCAGCTTAGCGGCGGGGGACTCTGGAAACACCATATATTTT. Its translation is CASSLAAGDSGNTIYF.

The chain's CDR3 is CASSERLQDRYSNQPQHF. The CDR3 coding sequence is TGTGCCAGCAGTGAACGCCTCCAGGACAGATATAGCAATCAGCCCCAGCATTTT. The chain uses TRBV27 and TRBJ1-5; maybe TRBD1 (6 bases). V shed 5 bases and J shed 0 bases, with 20 bases lying between them. This CDR3 is 18 amino acids long. Germline CDR1 is MNHEY and CDR2 is SMNVEV (reference sequence).

The gene calls are TRBV30 and TRBJ2-3; D is possibly TRBD1 (7 bases). CDR3 length equals 13 residues. The V end was cut by 5 bases, the J end by 2 bases, with 11 bases between. From germline, CDR1 is GTSNPN and CDR2 SVGIG (reference sequence). For the CDR3, the DNA is TGTGCCTGGGCAGGGGGGCCCACAGATACGCAGTATTTT. Translation: CAWAGGPTDTQYF.

The chain recombines TRBV6-1 with TRBJ1-2; D is possibly TRBD1 (5 bases). Per germline, CDR1 MNHNS and CDR2 SASEGT. The CDR3 is 14 residues long. Trimming took 1 base from V and 2 from J, leaving 8 bases between them. The CDR3 protein is CASSEGGGNYGYTF. The CDR3 DNA follows: TGTGCCAGCAGTGAAGGGGGGGGGAACTATGGCTACACCTTC.

The CDR3 DNA sequence: TGTGCCAGCTCGCCTGGCTTCGAGGCCCTCCACTTT. Translation: CASSPGFEALHF. The gene calls are TRBV18 and TRBJ1-6; D not certain. Trimming stripped 6 bases from V and 14 bases from J, with 14 bases between. This CDR3 is 12 amino acids long. Germline loops: CDR1 KGHSH, CDR2 LQKENI. The whole variable domain, filled in from reference TRBV18 and TRBJ1-6, reads NAGVMQNPRHLVRRRGQEARLRCSPMKGHSHVYWYRQLPEEGLKFMVYLQKENIIDESGMPKERFSAEFPKEGPSILRIQQVVRGDSAAYFCASSPGFEALHFGNGTRLTVT.

A word on this clone: This sample also contains other DNA sequences that code for the same CDR3. The chain has TRBV2 and TRBJ2-5; D unclear. The CDR3 contains 12 residues. Germline V gives CDR1 SNHLY, CDR2 FYNNEI. Trimming removed 8 bases at V and 0 bases at J, with 7 bases between. The chain's CDR3 is CASAQYQETQYF. The CDR3 DNA sequence: TGTGCCAGCGCCCAGTACCAAGAGACCCAGTACTTC.

The genes are TRBV30 and TRBJ1-6; possible D gene TRBD1, 5 bases. The length of the CDR3 is 15 residues. CDR1 and CDR2 (germline): GTSNPN, SVGIG (reference sequence). V lost 2 bases to trimming and J lost 8 bases, with 16 bases between them. Written as DNA, the CDR3 is TGTGCCTGGAGTAGGAAGGACCTAGGGGATTCACCCCTCCACTTT. It translates to CAWSRKDLGDSPLHF.

The CDR3 DNA reads as TGCGCCAGCAGCTTGAGGTCCGGGACAGGGAGCACCGGGGAGCTGTTTTTT. Translated: CASSLRSGTGSTGELFF. The gene calls are TRBV5-1 and TRBJ2-2; 9 nucleotides agree with TRBD1. The CDR3 totals 17 residues. The germline V gene encodes CDR1 SGHRS and CDR2 YFSETQ. V was clipped by 1 base and J by 4 bases; unmatched bases: 8.

The rearrangement uses TRBV5-6 and TRBJ1-5; perhaps TRBD1 as D (6 bases). V was clipped by 3 bases and J by 2 bases, with 12 bases between them. This CDR3 region has 15 residues. The germline gives CDR1 SGHDT, CDR2 YYEEEE. CDR3 coding DNA: TGTGCCAGCAGCTCGTTCAACAGGGGCAATCAGCCCCAGCATTTT. As protein: CASSSFNRGNQPQHF.

The CDR3 DNA reads as TGTGCCAGCAGTTTTTCCCCCAGTCTCACTGAAGCTTTCTTT. Its translation: CASSFSPSLTEAFF. The chain links TRBV27 to TRBJ1-1; D is unclear. Germline-derived CDR1 and CDR2 are MNHEY and SMNVEV (reference sequence). The CDR3 loop spans 14 amino acids. The V end was cut by 3 bases, the J end by 4 bases, with 12 bases between.